These 30 T cell receptor beta chains share one sample of origin, sequenced in a study of blood T cell repertoires in COVID-19. Generated by immunoSEQ multiplex PCR, the TCRdb table keeps only in-frame clones and is missing some. Altogether some 38,000 clones are present, 90% being singletons, with the ten largest covering 20% to 30%. The source material was peripheral blood. The source of these receptors is a man aged 55 to 70 with active or convalescent COVID-19.

The chain joins TRBV5-1 to TRBJ2-3; D gene unclear. The germline V gene encodes CDR1 SGHRS and CDR2 YFSETQ. The CDR3 sequence is 14 residues long. The ends were cut back, 2 bases at V and 0 bases at J, with 7 bases in the middle. The CDR3 is CASSFAASTDTQYF. The CDR3, as DNA: TGCGCCAGCAGCTTTGCGGCTAGCACAGATACGCAGTATTTT.

The chain carries TRBV28 and TRBJ1-2, with 11 bases fitting TRBD1. V shed 5 bases and J 6 bases; nucleotides not matched to a gene: 8. The CDR3 consists of 15 residues. CDR1 is MDHEN, CDR2 SYDVKM, per germline. CDR3 sequence: CASSRPGQGDHGYTF. The CDR3 DNA is TGTGCCAGCAGTCGACCGGGACAGGGGGATCATGGCTACACCTTC.

The chain recombines TRBV5-1 with TRBJ1-1, with D perhaps TRBD1 (5 bases). The V gene lost 5 bases and the J gene lost 1 base, with 6 bases spanning the gap. Germline V lookup: CDR1 SGHRS, CDR2 YFSETQ. The CDR3 has 12 residues. The chain's CDR3 is CASRGANTEAFF. DNA of the CDR3: TGCGCCAGCAGAGGGGCGAACACTGAAGCTTTCTTT.

V gene TRBV5-5 combines with J gene TRBJ2-2, with TRBD2 matching over 10 bases. The CDR3 has 16 amino acids. The trim removed 4 bases at V and 7 bases at J, leaving 10 bases unmatched. CDR1 is SGHKS and CDR2 is YYEKEE in the germline V gene (reference sequence). The CDR3 region is CASSNNPSGSHGELFF. As DNA, the CDR3 is TGTGCCAGCAGCAATAATCCTAGCGGGAGTCACGGGGAGCTGTTTTTT.

The chain is built from TRBV6-2 or TRBV6-3 and TRBJ2-7, with 14 bases aligning to TRBD2. In germline, CDR1 is MNHEY, CDR2 SVGEGT. Trimming at V came to 2 bases and at J to 3 bases, leaving 3 bases not matched to a gene. The CDR3 loop spans 16 amino acids. The CDR3 nucleotides are TGTGCCAGCAGTTACGGGGGGACTAGCGGGGGCTACGAGCAGTACTTC. Its protein product is CASSYGGTSGGYEQYF.

This chain links TRBV5-1 with TRBJ2-7, with TRBD2 matching over 9 bases. The J segment lost 7 bases and the V segment lost 2 bases, leaving 22 bases of the junction unmatched. Germline CDR1 reads SGHRS; CDR2 reads YFSETQ. CDR3 size: 19 residues. The CDR3 bases are TGCGCCAGCAGCTTTGCAGTGACTAGCGGTAGCCAAGAGAAAGGGGAGCAGTACTTC. It encodes CASSFAVTSGSQEKGEQYF.

The chain combines TRBV5-1 with TRBJ2-7, with a weak D call TRBD2 (5 bases). Germline V CDR1 and CDR2: SGHRS, YFSETQ. This CDR3 has 16 residues. The germline V and J ends were trimmed by 2 bases and 0 bases, with 15 bases remaining between them. CDR3 bases: TGCGCCAGCAGCTTCCCTATGGGGAGTCTCTCCTACGAGCAGTACTTC. Protein sequence: CASSFPMGSLSYEQYF.

The chain couples TRBV5-4 to TRBJ2-2; TRBD2 is a possible D gene (5 bases). Germline CDR1 SGHNT, CDR2 YYREEE (reference sequence). The CDR3 length is 14 residues. V was cut by 1 base and J by 2 bases, with 6 bases left in between. CDR3 nucleotide sequence: TGTGCCAGCAGCTTGCGGGGAAACACCGGGGAGCTGTTTTTT. Its translation: CASSLRGNTGELFF. Full variable domain (remainder filled in from reference TRBV5-4 and TRBJ2-2): ETGVTQSPTHLIKTRGQQVTLRCSSQSGHNTVSWYQQALGQGPQFIFQYYREEENGRGNFPPRFSGLQFPNYSSELNVNALELDDSALYLCASSLRGNTGELFFGEGSRLTVL.

This chain uses TRBV15 with TRBJ1-3; 8 nucleotides agree with TRBD1. The CDR3 consists of 16 residues. Germline values: CDR1 LNHNV, CDR2 YYDKDF (reference sequence). The V gene end was trimmed by 1 base and the J gene end by 1 base; junction bases not matched to a gene: 3. For the CDR3, the DNA is TGTGCCACCAGCAGAGGGCGGACAGGGTCTGGAAACACCATATATTTT. Translated: CATSRGRTGSGNTIYF.

The J gene is TRBJ1-3, the V gene TRBV5-1, with D possibly TRBD1 on 5 matching bases. From germline, CDR1 is SGHRS and CDR2 YFSETQ. This CDR3 spans 13 amino acids. V was cut by 7 bases and J by 1 base, with 9 bases left in between. The CDR3 DNA sequence: TGCGCCAGCCGTAGGGGTTCTGGAAACACCATATATTTT. This gives the protein CASRRGSGNTIYF.

This clone was found once. CDR3 sequence reads: CASGPRTGQTRIYEQYF. In DNA, the CDR3 is TGTGCTAGTGGTCCGCGGACAGGTCAAACGCGGATTTACGAGCAGTACTTC. The gene calls are TRBV12-5 and TRBJ2-7; 7 bases are a match to TRBD1. Germline V CDR1 and CDR2: LGHNT, FRNRAP. The CDR3 spans 17 residues. V shed 5 bases, J shed 4 bases, and the junction held 17 bases outside the gene matches.

The CDR3 spells CASSSRDRVSGELFF. For the CDR3, the DNA is TGTGCCAGCAGCTCCCGGGACAGGGTCTCCGGGGAGCTGTTTTTT. The chain couples TRBV28 to TRBJ2-2; 9 bases are a match to TRBD1. CDR1 and CDR2 from the germline V gene are MDHEN and SYDVKM. Unmatched junction bases numbered 8, after V lost 6 bases and J lost 6 bases. This CDR3 comprises 15 residues.

The rearrangement uses TRBV6-5 and TRBJ1-6; maybe TRBD1 (5 bases). The CDR3 is made up of 14 amino acids. Germline CDR1 is MNHEY and CDR2 is SVGAGI. The germline V and J ends were trimmed by 4 bases and 8 bases, with 12 bases remaining between them. This CDR3 is CASSLGTSYSPLHF. The CDR3, as DNA: TGTGCCAGCAGTTTAGGGACTTCGTATTCACCCCTCCACTTT.

The chain has TRBV27 and TRBJ1-1; 8 bases align to TRBD1. This CDR3 comprises 13 residues. CDR1 and CDR2 from the germline V gene are MNHEY and SMNVEV (reference sequence). The J segment lost 8 bases and the V segment lost 10 bases, leaving 12 bases of the junction unmatched. CDR3 nucleotides: TGTGCCACCCACAGGGGGTTCTCGGGGGAAGCTTTCTTT. It is translated as CATHRGFSGEAFF.

V gene TRBV28 combines with J gene TRBJ2-7; unclear D gene. Trimming left V 5 bases short and J 7 bases short, with 6 bases between. The CDR3 is 10 residues long. Germline values: CDR1 MDHEN, CDR2 SYDVKM. This CDR3 is CASSRVEQYF. CDR3 bases: TGTGCCAGCAGTCGAGTAGAGCAGTACTTC.

The rearrangement uses TRBV10-2 and TRBJ2-5; 9 bases fit TRBD1. The germline CDR1 and CDR2 sequences are WSHSY and SAAADI. V was clipped by 6 bases and J by 5 bases; unmatched bases: 7. The length of the CDR3 is 14 residues. DNA for the CDR3: TGCGCCAGCAGGAGGGGACAGGGAGGGGAGACCCAGTACTTC. Translating gives CASRRGQGGETQYF.

The sample holds one count of this clone. This chain connects TRBV10-3 to TRBJ2-2; 9 bases match TRBD1. V gave up 7 bases and J gave up 3 bases; unmatched junction bases: 6. Germline V gene data show CDR1 as ENHRY and CDR2 as SYGVKD. The CDR3 sequence is 15 residues long. CDR3 sequence reads: CAIKGTGMDTGELFF. For the CDR3, the DNA is TGTGCCATCAAAGGGACAGGGATGGACACCGGGGAGCTGTTTTTT.

This rearrangement joins TRBV28 to TRBJ2-4, with 7 bases fitting TRBD2. CDR3 length: 16 residues. Germline V lookup: CDR1 MDHEN, CDR2 SYDVKM. J gave up 3 bases and V 4 bases, and 9 bases lay outside the gene matches. The CDR3 coding sequence is TGTGCCAGCAGTTCGACTAGCATCCTAGGCAAAAACATTCAGTACTTC. Its translation is CASSSTSILGKNIQYF. Full variable domain (rest looked up from reference TRBV28 and TRBJ2-4): DVKVTQSSRYLVKRTGEKVFLECVQDMDHENMFWYRQDPGLGLRLIYFSYDVKMKEKGDIPEGYSVSREKKERFSLILESASTNQTSMYLCASSSTSILGKNIQYFGAGTRLSVL.

V gene TRBV6-2 or TRBV6-3 combines with J gene TRBJ2-3; the match to TRBD2 covers 7 bases. The junction had 7 bases not matched to a gene; V was cut back by 4 bases and J by 6 bases. The CDR3 extends over 14 amino acids. Germline V gene sequence: CDR1 MNHEY, CDR2 SVGEGT. The CDR3 protein is CASSFAGDGDTQYF. The CDR3, as DNA: TGTGCCAGCAGTTTTGCGGGAGATGGGGATACGCAGTATTTT.

This clone was detected only once. The chain recombines TRBV5-4 with TRBJ1-2; perhaps TRBD1 as D (6 bases). Germline CDR1 SGHNT, CDR2 YYREEE (reference sequence). Trimming cost V 3 bases and J 4 bases, with 10 bases left between them. This CDR3 is built from 13 residues. The CDR3 coding sequence is TGTGCCAGCAGCTCGGGACATCCCTATGGCTACACCTTC. Its translation: CASSSGHPYGYTF.

The chain is built from TRBV6-9 and TRBJ2-7, with D tentatively TRBD1 (6 bases). Germline V gene lookup returns CDR1 MNHGY and CDR2 SVAAGI. V lost 6 bases and J lost 1, with 19 bases in between. This CDR3 is built from 16 residues. The CDR3 coding sequence is TGTGCCAGCAGCCCCAGGGGCATCAGGATATCCTACGAGCAGTACTTC. Protein sequence: CASSPRGIRISYEQYF.

The V gene is TRBV28, the J gene TRBJ2-1, with 7 bases aligning to TRBD1. CDR3 length: 12 residues. Germline V gene data show CDR1 as MDHEN and CDR2 as SYDVKM. With 3 bases clipped from V and 12 bases from J, the junction kept 5 bases outside the gene matches. The CDR3 DNA reads as TGTGCCAGCAGTTTGCCACGGACAGGGCAGTTCTTC. Translation: CASSLPRTGQFF. Variable domain in full (rest from reference TRBV28 and TRBJ2-1): DVKVTQSSRYLVKRTGEKVFLECVQDMDHENMFWYRQDPGLGLRLIYFSYDVKMKEKGDIPEGYSVSREKKERFSLILESASTNQTSMYLCASSLPRTGQFFGPGTRLTVL.

The rearrangement links TRBV20-1 to TRBJ2-5; D remains unclear. The V gene lost 3 bases and the J gene lost 1 base, with 15 bases spanning the gap. Germline V lookup: CDR1 DFQATT, CDR2 SNEGSKA (reference sequence). The CDR3 is 15 residues long. The CDR3 region is CSASEPGSTQETQYF. The CDR3 DNA sequence: TGCAGTGCTAGTGAGCCCGGGTCCACCCAAGAGACCCAGTACTTC.

The chain combines TRBV28 with TRBJ2-6; D is uncertain. The CDR3 contains 15 residues. Trimming took 2 bases from V and 0 from J, leaving 5 bases between them. Germline assignment: CDR1 MDHEN and CDR2 SYDVKM. The CDR3 protein is CASSLGGSGANVLTF. The CDR3 DNA is TGTGCCAGCAGTTTAGGCGGCTCTGGGGCCAACGTCCTGACTTTC.

The V and J genes are TRBV11-2 and TRBJ2-7, with TRBD2 as a possible D gene (5 bases). The V end lost 9 bases, the J end lost 0 bases, and 15 bases lay between the germline ends. This CDR3 is built from 14 residues. CDR1 SGHAT and CDR2 FQNNGV come from the germline V gene. CDR3 sequence: CASRVAGSSYEQYF. The CDR3 region has the DNA TGTGCCAGTCGCGTGGCGGGTAGCTCCTACGAGCAGTACTTC.

The chain employs TRBV30 and TRBJ1-4; possible D gene TRBD1, 5 bases. The CDR3 is made up of 16 amino acids. Per the germline V gene, CDR1 is GTSNPN and CDR2 is SVGIG (reference sequence). The germline V and J ends were trimmed by 2 bases and 5 bases, with 18 bases remaining between them. The CDR3 bases are TGTGCCTGGAGTCGGTCGAGGCAGGGAGGGAATGAAAAACTGTTTTTT. Its translation is CAWSRSRQGGNEKLFF.

Written as DNA, the CDR3 is TGTGCCAGTAGTATCTTAGAGGGATCCGGGGAGCTGTTTTTT. Translated: CASSILEGSGELFF. The chain combines TRBV19 with TRBJ2-2, with D perhaps matching TRBD2 (5 bases). CDR1 is LNHDA and CDR2 is SQIVND in the germline V gene (reference sequence). V lost 3 bases and J lost 6, with 11 bases in between. The CDR3 consists of 14 residues.

The chain recombines TRBV6-5 with TRBJ1-2; TRBD1 matches 10 bases. The CDR3 is 14 amino acids. From germline, CDR1 is MNHEY and CDR2 SVGAGI. After removal of 7 bases from V and 2 bases from J, the junction contained 4 bases not matched to a gene. The CDR3 sequence: CASTLTGGNYGYTF. The CDR3 DNA follows: TGTGCCAGCACCTTGACAGGGGGCAACTATGGCTACACCTTC.

The chain uses TRBV18 and TRBJ2-5; D is perhaps TRBD1 (6 bases). V was clipped by 8 bases and J by 1 base, with 11 bases between them. Germline CDR1 reads KGHSH; CDR2 reads LQKENI. CDR3 size: 13 residues. CDR3 bases: TGTGCCAGCACCACAGGGATCCAAGAGACCCAGTACTTC. Translating it yields CASTTGIQETQYF.

This rearrangement joins TRBV27 to TRBJ2-1, with 9 bases identical to TRBD2. The CDR3 has 15 residues. Trimming removed 3 bases from V and 5 bases from J; junction bases left unmatched: 5. The germline CDR1 and CDR2 sequences are MNHEY and SMNVEV (reference sequence). CDR3 in amino acids: CASSFLAGVNNEQFF. The DNA for the CDR3 is TGTGCCAGCAGTTTTTTAGCGGGAGTGAACAATGAGCAGTTCTTC.